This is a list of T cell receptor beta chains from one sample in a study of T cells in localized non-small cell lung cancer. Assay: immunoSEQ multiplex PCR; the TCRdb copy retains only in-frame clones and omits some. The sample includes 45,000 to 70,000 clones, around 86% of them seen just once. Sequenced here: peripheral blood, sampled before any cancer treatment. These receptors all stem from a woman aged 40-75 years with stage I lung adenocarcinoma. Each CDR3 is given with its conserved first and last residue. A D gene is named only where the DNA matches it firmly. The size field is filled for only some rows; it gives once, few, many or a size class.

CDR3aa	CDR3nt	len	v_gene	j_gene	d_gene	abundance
CASSLPPRTGELFF	TGCGCCAGCAGCTTGCCCCCTCGGACCGGGGAGCTGTTTTTT	14	TRBV5-1	TRBJ2-2	NA	NA
CASSFGYTDTQYF	TGTGCCAGCAGTTTTGGGTACACAGATACGCAGTATTTT	13	TRBV6-5	TRBJ2-3	NA	NA
CASSFAGGQPQHF	TGTGCCAGCAGCTTCGCAGGGGGACAGCCCCAGCATTTT	13	TRBV5-6	TRBJ1-5	TRBD1	few
CASSPRGGVGNQPQHF	TGTGCCAGCAGCCCCCGTGGTGGGGTGGGCAATCAGCCCCAGCATTTT	16	TRBV7-2	TRBJ1-5	NA	NA
CASSFQGFGNQPQHF	TGTGCCAGCAGTTTCCAAGGGTTCGGCAATCAGCCCCAGCATTTT	15	TRBV27	TRBJ1-5	NA	NA
CASSQAGNSPLHF	TGTGCCAGCAGCCAGGCTGGGAATTCACCCCTCCACTTT	13	TRBV7-9	TRBJ1-6	NA	NA
CASGLERTPNSPLHF	TGTGCTAGTGGTTTGGAGAGGACCCCTAATTCACCCCTCCACTTT	15	TRBV12-5	TRBJ1-6	NA	NA
CASSYSIIGDQPQHF	TGTGCCAGCAGTTACTCGATCATTGGGGACCAGCCCCAGCATTTT	15	TRBV6-6	TRBJ1-5	NA	few
CAWSSWGETQYF	TGTGCCTGGAGTTCTTGGGGAGAGACCCAGTACTTC	12	TRBV30	TRBJ2-5	NA	NA
CASMDRPYGYTF	TGTGCCAGCATGGACAGGCCCTATGGCTACACCTTC	12	TRBV28	TRBJ1-2	TRBD1	NA
CASSPPTGVTDTQYF	TGTGCCAGCAGCCCACCAACAGGGGTCACAGATACGCAGTATTTT	15	TRBV7-9	TRBJ2-3	TRBD1	NA
CAWTGGHGYTF	TGTGCCTGGACAGGGGGCCATGGCTACACCTTC	11	TRBV30	TRBJ1-2	TRBD1	NA
CASSKPRSGNTIYF	TGTGCCAGCAGCAAGCCCCGGTCTGGAAACACCATATATTTT	14	TRBV11-2	TRBJ1-3	NA	NA
CASSSRGTTYEQYF	TGTGCCAGCAGTTCCCGGGGAACCACCTACGAGCAGTACTTC	14	TRBV27	TRBJ2-7	NA	NA
CASSSRGAPTTEAFF	TGCGCCAGCAGCTCACGGGGGGCGCCGACCACTGAAGCTTTCTTT	15	TRBV5-1	TRBJ1-1	NA	NA
CASSATGNTGELFF	TGTGCCAGCAGCGCCACAGGGAACACCGGGGAGCTGTTTTTT	14	TRBV9	TRBJ2-2	NA	NA
CASSLSFQTGVVYGYTF	TGTGCCAGCAGTTTGTCCTTTCAGACAGGGGTGGTCTATGGCTACACCTTC	17	TRBV27	TRBJ1-2	TRBD1	NA
CASSVVGQGANYGYTF	TGTGCCAGCAGCGTAGTGGGGCAGGGGGCTAACTATGGCTACACCTTC	16	TRBV9	TRBJ1-2	TRBD1	NA
CASRARGIHEQYF	TGTGCCAGCAGGGCACGGGGGATCCACGAGCAGTACTTC	13	TRBV6-1	TRBJ2-7	NA	NA
CAWAGPRNTEAFF	TGTGCCTGGGCAGGTCCAAGGAACACTGAAGCTTTCTTT	13	TRBV30	TRBJ1-1	NA	NA
CASSEGGPPSTDTQYF	TGTGCCAGCAGTGAAGGGGGACCCCCGAGCACAGATACGCAGTATTTT	16	TRBV2	TRBJ2-3	NA	NA
CASSFRLGGGYTF	TGTGCCAGCAGCTTCCGCTTAGGAGGTGGCTACACCTTC	13	TRBV7-2	TRBJ1-2	NA	NA
CASSKPGQGGEKLFF	TGTGCCAGCAGCAAGCCGGGACAGGGGGGAGAAAAACTGTTTTTT	15	TRBV7-8	TRBJ1-4	TRBD1	NA
CASSPEAGVNYGYTF	TGTGCCAGCAGTCCCGAGGCAGGGGTTAACTATGGCTACACCTTC	15	TRBV28	TRBJ1-2	NA	NA
CASSLVQGGGHTIYF	TGCGCCAGCAGCTTGGTACAGGGTGGAGGCCACACCATATATTTT	15	TRBV5-1	TRBJ1-3	NA	NA
CAWSRGHYSNQPQHF	TGTGCCTGGAGTCGGGGCCACTATAGCAATCAGCCCCAGCATTTT	15	TRBV30	TRBJ1-5	NA	NA
CASSQDQRGGGELFF	TGTGCCAGCAGCCAAGACCAGAGAGGGGGCGGGGAGCTGTTTTTT	15	TRBV4-2	TRBJ2-2	NA	once
CASSEAHFRGGRQPQHF	TGTGCCAGCAGTGAAGCACACTTTAGGGGGGGGCGGCAGCCCCAGCATTTT	17	TRBV6-1	TRBJ1-5	NA	NA
CASSVALQGGDTEAFF	TGTGCCAGCAGCGTAGCCTTGCAGGGTGGCGACACTGAAGCTTTCTTT	16	TRBV9	TRBJ1-1	NA	NA
CASSMGADRGTEAFF	TGTGCCAGCAGTATGGGGGCAGACCGGGGGACTGAAGCTTTCTTT	15	TRBV2	TRBJ1-1	NA	NA
CASSPPSPRHEQYF	TGTGCCAGCAGCCCCCCTTCACCGCGGCACGAGCAGTACTTC	14	TRBV21-1	TRBJ2-7	NA	NA
CAWRPSLVSNTEAFF	TGTGCCTGGAGGCCTTCGTTGGTGTCGAACACTGAAGCTTTCTTT	15	TRBV30	TRBJ1-1	NA	NA
CASSLEGSTNYGYTF	TGTGCCAGCAGTTTAGAAGGGTCAACTAACTATGGCTACACCTTC	15	TRBV27	TRBJ1-2	NA	NA
CASSETQQETQYF	TGTGCCAGCAGTGAAACACAGCAAGAGACCCAGTACTTC	13	TRBV6-1	TRBJ2-5	NA	NA
CAWTRDVDTEAFF	TGTGCCTGGACCCGGGATGTGGACACTGAAGCTTTCTTT	13	TRBV30	TRBJ1-1	NA	NA
CASSLARGGKETQYF	TGTGCCAGCAGCTTGGCGCGGGGGGGCAAAGAGACCCAGTACTTC	15	TRBV5-4	TRBJ2-5	TRBD2	NA
CASRDRNTGELFF	TGTGCCAGCAGGGACAGGAACACCGGGGAGCTGTTTTTT	13	TRBV27	TRBJ2-2	NA	NA
CASSETLSYEQYF	TGTGCCAGCAGTGAAACTTTGTCCTACGAGCAGTACTTC	13	TRBV25-1	TRBJ2-7	NA	few
CASSLPGTGGDFRETQYF	TGTGCCAGCAGCTTGCCCGGGACAGGGGGCGATTTTCGGGAGACCCAGTACTTC	18	TRBV5-6	TRBJ2-5	TRBD1	NA
CASSPRDTEKLFF	TGTGCCAGCTCACCACGGGACACTGAAAAACTGTTTTTT	13	TRBV18	TRBJ1-4	NA	NA
CASSRLVGRGQTSTDTQYF	TGTGCCAGCAGCCGCTTAGTGGGGAGGGGCCAAACTAGCACAGATACGCAGTATTTT	19	TRBV7-9	TRBJ2-3	TRBD2	NA
CASSSGDRGGGEQYF	TGTGCCAGCAGCTCCGGTGACCGGGGCGGAGGCGAGCAGTACTTC	15	TRBV7-8	TRBJ2-7	NA	NA
CASSYGGRGTEAFF	TGTGCCAGCAGTTATGGGGGGCGGGGTACTGAAGCTTTCTTT	14	TRBV6-5	TRBJ1-1	NA	NA
CASSLLVQETQYF	TGTGCCAGCAGCTTATTAGTCCAAGAGACCCAGTACTTC	13	TRBV7-8	TRBJ2-5	NA	NA
CSVEGPTATDTQYF	TGCAGCGTTGAGGGACCCACTGCCACAGATACGCAGTATTTT	14	TRBV29-1	TRBJ2-3	NA	NA
CASSLAGPSTDTQYF	TGCGCCAGCAGCTTAGCGGGTCCTAGCACAGATACGCAGTATTTT	15	TRBV5-1	TRBJ2-3	NA	NA
CASSLTGTAQAFF	TGCGCCAGCAGCTTGACCGGGACAGCGCAAGCTTTCTTT	13	TRBV5-1	TRBJ1-1	TRBD1	NA
CASGAQGYEQYF	TGTGCCAGCGGGGCCCAGGGATACGAGCAGTACTTC	12	TRBV28	TRBJ2-7	NA	NA
CASSPRQGMNTEAFF	TGTGCCAGCAGCCCCCGACAGGGGATGAACACTGAAGCTTTCTTT	15	TRBV7-6	TRBJ1-1	TRBD1	NA
CASSPQRGGPNEQFF	TGTGCCAGCAGCCCCCAGCGGGGGGGCCCGAATGAGCAGTTCTTC	15	TRBV11-3	TRBJ2-1	TRBD2	NA
CASSFATGTTEAFF	TGCGCCAGCAGCTTCGCGACAGGGACCACTGAAGCTTTCTTT	14	TRBV5-1	TRBJ1-1	TRBD1	NA
CASSLERGATDTQYF	TGCGCCAGCAGCTTGGAGAGGGGGGCCACAGATACGCAGTATTTT	15	TRBV5-1	TRBJ2-3	NA	once